The 25 T cell receptor beta chains in this list originate from one sample, sequenced in a study of shared clonotypes between healthy human individuals. TCRdb's copy holds only in-frame clones and misses some; the assay was immunoSEQ multiplex PCR. The repertoire holds approximately 2.1 million clones, with over 90% as singletons. The sample consisted of naive CD4+ T cells from PBMCs. Subset meaning: CD45RA+ positively selected. These receptors were taken from a man between 18 and 29 years old in good health. Some clones in this sample may be carry-over from other donors' samples.

The chain couples TRBV28 to TRBJ1-2, with 7 bases identical to TRBD1. CDR3 length: 16 amino acids. Per germline, CDR1 MDHEN and CDR2 SYDVKM. The junction had 16 bases not matched to a gene; V was cut back by 8 bases and J by 4 bases. CDR3 residues: CASESPKGQQAYGYTF. The CDR3 coding sequence is TGTGCCAGCGAAAGCCCCAAGGGACAGCAAGCCTATGGCTACACCTTC.

The chain joins TRBV19 to TRBJ2-1; D is unresolved. This CDR3 is 11 amino acids long. V was clipped by 2 bases and J by 9 bases, with 5 bases between them. Per germline, CDR1 LNHDA and CDR2 SQIVND (reference sequence). CDR3 sequence reads: CASSINGEQFF. CDR3 DNA: TGTGCCAGTAGTATAAACGGTGAGCAGTTCTTC.

As for this clone: In the same sample, other DNA sequences code for this CDR3. The J gene is TRBJ2-5, the V gene TRBV5-6; D possibly corresponds to TRBD2 (5 bases). Trimming left V 4 bases short and J 3 bases short, with 10 bases between. CDR1 and CDR2 from the germline V gene are SGHDT and YYEEEE. This CDR3 contains 13 residues. The CDR3 DNA sequence: TGTGCCAGCAGCCTTGGAGGTGAAGAGACCCAGTACTTC. Protein sequence: CASSLGGEETQYF.

This CDR3 is CASLPGAAGDTGELFF. The CDR3, as DNA: TGTGCCAGCCTCCCCGGAGCGGCTGGGGACACCGGGGAGCTGTTTTTT. The chain has TRBV6-6 and TRBJ2-2; possible D gene TRBD2, 5 bases. Germline assignment: CDR1 MNHNY and CDR2 SVGAGI (reference sequence). The CDR3 is 16 residues long. V lost 8 bases, J lost 3 bases, and 19 bases lay in between.

The chain couples TRBV2 to TRBJ2-7; 7 bases fit TRBD2. Germline trimming cut 8 bases from V and 2 bases from J; bases unmatched to any gene: 3. This CDR3 contains 12 residues. Germline V CDR1 and CDR2: SNHLY, FYNNEI. CDR3 loop: CASHAGAYEQYF. CDR3 DNA: TGTGCCAGCCACGCGGGAGCCTACGAGCAGTACTTC.

This clone was recorded a few times. The rearrangement joins TRBV6-5 to TRBJ1-4, with D uncertain. From germline, CDR1 is MNHEY and CDR2 SVGAGI. V was clipped by 0 bases and J by 11 bases, with 13 bases between them. This CDR3 is 14 amino acids long. CDR3 nucleotide sequence: TGTGCCAGCAGTTACTCCAGACCCCCGGGGAAACTGTTTTTT. Amino acid sequence: CASSYSRPPGKLFF.

J is TRBJ1-1 and V is TRBV5-1; no firm D call. Trimming pared 1 base from V and 7 bases from J, leaving 17 bases between. Germline lookup yields CDR1 SGHRS and CDR2 YFSETQ. This CDR3 has 15 amino acids. The CDR3 DNA reads TGCGCCAGCAGCTTGAGCGGCAGGCCGAGTATTGAAGCTTTCTTT. This translates into CASSLSGRPSIEAFF.

The rearrangement joins TRBV4-2 to TRBJ2-5; D is perhaps TRBD2 (6 bases). The V and J ends lost 1 base and 0 bases respectively, with 15 bases between them. There are 17 residues in the CDR3. Germline V CDR1 and CDR2: LGHNA, YNFKEQ. This CDR3 is CASSQGRGPQYQETQYF. CDR3 nucleotide sequence: TGTGCCAGCAGCCAAGGGAGGGGCCCCCAATACCAAGAGACCCAGTACTTC.

The V call is TRBV14, the J call TRBJ1-3; 8 positions match TRBD1. This CDR3 contains 16 residues. Germline CDR1 and CDR2: SGHDN and FVKESK. V gave up 0 bases and J gave up 3 bases; unmatched junction bases: 4. The CDR3 DNA sequence: TGTGCCAGCAGCCAAGAATCCAGGGGGCATGGAAACACCATATATTTT. Encoded protein: CASSQESRGHGNTIYF.

V gene TRBV28 combines with J gene TRBJ1-1, with D hard to call. The CDR3 length is 12 residues. V shed 7 bases and J shed 8 bases, with 14 bases lying between them. Germline values: CDR1 MDHEN, CDR2 SYDVKM. The chain's CDR3 is CASNYFSREAFF. CDR3 sequence (DNA): TGTGCCAGCAACTATTTTTCGAGGGAAGCTTTCTTT. Full variable domain (missing parts from reference TRBV28 and TRBJ1-1): DVKVTQSSRYLVKRTGEKVFLECVQDMDHENMFWYRQDPGLGLRLIYFSYDVKMKEKGDIPEGYSVSREKKERFSLILESASTNQTSMYLCASNYFSREAFFGQGTRLTVV.

Comment on this clone: The identical CDR3 is also encoded by other nucleotide sequences in the sample. The chain uses TRBV28 and TRBJ2-7, with 9 positions matching TRBD2. Trimming at V came to 2 bases and at J to 3 bases, leaving 2 bases not matched to a gene. The CDR3 contains 14 residues. In germline, CDR1 is MDHEN, CDR2 SYDVKM. This CDR3 is CASSLLAGLYEQYF. The CDR3 DNA sequence: TGTGCCAGCAGTTTACTAGCGGGACTCTACGAGCAGTACTTC.

V and J are TRBV5-4 and TRBJ1-2; D is ambiguous. The V gene lost 6 bases and the J gene lost 9 bases, with 18 bases spanning the gap. The CDR3 length is 13 residues. Germline V gives CDR1 SGHNT, CDR2 YYREEE (reference sequence). CDR3 region: CASTPTGRESYTF. The CDR3 DNA is TGTGCCAGCACCCCCACCGGAAGGGAGAGCTACACCTTC.

This clone came up a few times. This sequence joins TRBV4-1 and TRBJ1-4; D ambiguous. The CDR3 is 16 amino acids. V was shortened by 0 bases and J by 6 bases, with 14 bases between the two germline ends. Per germline, CDR1 MGHRA and CDR2 YSYEKL. CDR3 DNA: TGCGCCAGCAGCCAAGATCTTCGAATCCTGGATGAAAAACTGTTTTTT. This encodes CASSQDLRILDEKLFF.

The CDR3: CASSGRSQETQYF. The CDR3 DNA sequence: TGTGCCAGCAGCGGGCGAAGTCAAGAGACCCAGTACTTC. The genes are TRBV9 and TRBJ2-5; no clear D gene. In germline, CDR1 is SGDLS, CDR2 YYNGEE. Trimming stripped 3 bases from V and 2 bases from J, with 8 bases between. The CDR3 sequence is 13 residues long.

The chain has TRBV5-4 and TRBJ2-7, with D tentatively TRBD2 (6 bases). The V end lost 5 bases, the J end lost 0 bases, and 24 bases lay between the germline ends. CDR3 length equals 18 residues. Germline loops: CDR1 SGHNT, CDR2 YYREEE (reference sequence). CDR3 residues: CASSPGLFSGDPSYEQYF. The CDR3 bases are TGTGCCAGCAGTCCCGGACTGTTTTCGGGGGATCCCTCCTACGAGCAGTACTTC.

DNA of the CDR3: TGTGCCAGCAGCCGGGGTTACGAGCAGTACTTC. The encoded protein is CASSRGYEQYF. The V and J genes are TRBV5-8 and TRBJ2-7; tentative D call: TRBD2 (5 bases). Trimming removed 4 bases from V and 4 bases from J, with 6 bases in between. The CDR3 loop spans 11 amino acids. The germline gives CDR1 SGHTS, CDR2 YDEGEE.

This clone was found once. V is TRBV5-1 and J is TRBJ2-7, with TRBD1 as a possible D gene (5 bases). Germline values: CDR1 SGHRS, CDR2 YFSETQ. The V gene lost 4 bases and the J gene lost 2 bases, with 16 bases spanning the gap. The CDR3 is 15 residues long. Written as DNA, the CDR3 is TGCGCCAGCAGCAGAACAGTCCAAGGGGCCTACGAGCAGTACTTC. Protein: CASSRTVQGAYEQYF.

The chain has TRBV2 and TRBJ2-7; D gene uncertain. This CDR3 is 13 amino acids long. CDR1 and CDR2 from the germline V gene are SNHLY and FYNNEI. Deletions cut 8 bases from V and 4 bases from J, with 15 bases between. CDR3 region: CASGRRVPYEQYF. The CDR3 bases are TGTGCCAGCGGCCGTCGGGTACCGTACGAGCAGTACTTC.

The chain is built from TRBV5-1 and TRBJ1-6, with 8 bases matching TRBD1. The CDR3 has 15 residues. V lost 0 bases and J lost 9; bases outside the gene matches: 5. Germline loops: CDR1 SGHRS, CDR2 YFSETQ. The CDR3 DNA reads TGCGCCAGCAGCTTGGACTCCACAGGGGGTTCACCCCTCCACTTT. Translating gives CASSLDSTGGSPLHF.

This clone was detected only a few times. The rearrangement uses TRBV27 and TRBJ1-5; D gene ambiguous. Germline V gives CDR1 MNHEY, CDR2 SMNVEV (reference sequence). This CDR3 contains 13 residues. V was trimmed by 7 bases and J by 4 bases, leaving 11 bases between them. CDR3 bases: TGTGCCAGCAACGAGAGGCAGAATCAGCCCCAGCATTTT. Translated: CASNERQNQPQHF.

Only a few counts were recorded for this clone. The rearrangement joins TRBV7-9 to TRBJ1-1; D is uncertain. Trimming took 1 base from V and 6 from J, leaving 9 bases between them. CDR3 length equals 13 residues. Germline CDR1 reads SEHNR; CDR2 reads FQNEAQ (reference sequence). CDR3 residues: CASSLESGAEAFF. The CDR3 DNA sequence: TGTGCCAGCAGCTTAGAATCCGGCGCTGAAGCTTTCTTT.

The sample holds one count of this clone. The CDR3 coding sequence is TGTGCCAGTAGTATAGGGTCGGCAGGGAAAGCTTTCTTT. Translated, it gives CASSIGSAGKAFF. This chain uses TRBV19 with TRBJ1-1; tentatively, D is TRBD1 (5 bases). Germline CDR1 reads LNHDA; CDR2 reads SQIVND (reference sequence). Trimming stripped 1 base from V and 9 bases from J, with 12 bases between. This CDR3 contains 13 residues.

This chain connects TRBV4-1 to TRBJ2-6; unclear D gene. The germline V gene has CDR1 MGHRA and CDR2 YSYEKL. V lost 1 base and J lost 4, with 11 bases in between. This CDR3 is built from 16 residues. The CDR3 region has the DNA TGCGCCAGCAGCCAAGGGGCTAACTCGGGGGCCAACGTCCTGACTTTC. Translated: CASSQGANSGANVLTF.

This chain joins TRBV15 and TRBJ1-1; the D is unclear. CDR3 size: 12 residues. Trimming shortened V by 5 bases and J by 7 bases, and 11 bases separated the two germline ends. The germline gives CDR1 LNHNV, CDR2 YYDKDF (reference sequence). The CDR3 sequence: CATSRPRLEAFF. CDR3 coding DNA: TGTGCCACCAGCCGGCCTCGGCTTGAAGCTTTCTTT.

The chain couples TRBV30 to TRBJ2-7; 7 bases match TRBD1. Germline CDR1 reads GTSNPN; CDR2 reads SVGIG (reference sequence). J lost 6 bases, V lost 0 bases, and 5 bases had no gene match. This CDR3 comprises 13 residues. CDR3 sequence (DNA): TGTGCCTGGAGTGTACAAAACAGGGGCGAGCAGTACTTC. Its protein is CAWSVQNRGEQYF.